One T cell receptor (beta chain) is described in this entry. It lacks a known antigen. No much larger clonotype is one base removed from it; base qualities were not supplied. This sample is drawn from a study of shared clonotypes between healthy human individuals (dated by TCRdb to 2018 to 2021). Looking at the study overall: Three men and a couple of women, aged 18 to 49 years, made up the cohort. For each donor, three plates each were used for CD4 naive and CD4 memory, two plates were used for CD8 naive, and one plate was used for CD8 memory. The study deeply sequenced blood TCR repertoires of five healthy adults to estimate repertoire size and the extent of clonotype sharing between individuals. To increase sequencing depth and limit assay-specific biases, different laboratories used diverse techniques to prepare libraries and sequence TCR repertoires. Between about 0.85 and 10 billion PBMCs per donor were obtained by leukapheresis.

Paper-wide results and their limitations: Estimated clonotype richness was generally larger for naive than for memory subsets. Sampling was limited to blood, and TCR repertoires in tissue likely differ from TCR repertoires in blood. Sharing across four donors was observed for about 5% of naive CD4, 3% to 4% of naive CD8, about 2.3% of memory CD4, and about 0.39% of memory CD8 clonotypes. Rarefaction of sorted-subset datasets indicated incomplete sequencing despite the large sequencing depth. Higher generation probabilities were observed for clonotypes shared by all four sorted-subset donors than for non-shared clonotypes. Pairwise subsampling led to the expectation that sequencing depth would affect the degree of clonotype sharing among donors. Because the study included only a small number of donors, the genetic and exposure-history diversity represented was limited.

Using the deep immunoSEQ assay, multiplex PCR amplified TCR CDR3 regions from genomic DNA. Genomic DNA extracted from each cell subset was distributed evenly over all wells of several immunoSEQ 96-well plates, and each plate served as one replicate. For sorted subsets, 200 to 250 ng of genomic DNA, equivalent to some 30,000 T cell genomes, went into each replicate PCR. Purified libraries were measured with a Qubit 3.0 fluorometer, size-checked on a Bioanalyzer 2100, and measured again with the KAPA Library Quantification kit. Each immunoSEQ 96-well plate was sequenced on its own single-read 150-cycle Illumina NextSeq 550 flow cell. Per the original workflow: The immunoSEQ output contained only junctional sequences without quality scores, so filtering could not match that applied to full-length reads. Sequences were annotated with PyIR, a Python wrapper for IgBLAST v1.9, using IMGT germline references to assign V/J genes and CDR3. Reads with weak V/J assignments (E-value above 1e-6), missing CDR3, stop codons, out-of-frame junctions, or ambiguous translated residues were removed. A V3J clonotype was defined by an identical inferred V gene, J gene, and CDR3 amino acid sequence. The percentage overlap between two repertoires was calculated by dividing the number of shared unique clonotypes by the size of the smaller repertoire. Richness of each repertoire was evaluated using RTK rarefaction, the Chao1 estimator, and Recon v2.1 estimates of unobserved clonotypes. For all TCRbeta clonotypes obtained by the gDNA method from a handful of donors, generation probabilities were computed with OLGA. The immuneACCESS repertoire file appears here via TCRdb, limited to in-frame rearrangements. These files lack a portion of the clones; in checked studies, under half of the deficit traces to unresolved V genes, and the cause of the others is not known. V, J and clone size derive from that table, while D and trimming were established from the DNA sequence. Present in this sample are about 1 million clones, around 74% of which were seen just once. 1.4% to 1.5% of the sample comes from the top ten.

From the germline V gene, CDR1 is SGHRS and CDR2 is YFSETQ. The CDR3 contains 13 residues, cysteine and phenylalanine counted. Only the CDR3 portion is preserved as DNA: 39 bases, with reading frame beginning at the first base. V sheds 3 bases and J sheds 7 bases, leaving 11 bases between their ends. Healthy HIV-negative adults with no recently reported acute infections or vaccinations were included as donors. Only Caucasian adults living in Nashville, Tennessee, USA were represented among the donors. CD4+ T cells were enriched through magnetic negative selection, after which naive cells were positively selected on CD45RA and the remaining negative fraction served as the memory subset. Blood was obtained by leukapheresis, after which PBMCs were separated by Ficoll-Histopaque density gradient centrifugation and cryopreserved in liquid nitrogen vapor phase. Analytical flow cytometry was used to check the purity and quantity of every magnetically sorted T cell population. From each sorted fraction, genomic DNA was isolated and quantified by UV absorbance on a Nanodrop 2000c.

The sequence links TRBV5-1 to TRBJ2-1, with a weak D call of TRBD2 (6 bases match). The material sequenced was memory CD4+ T cells sorted from blood. Reading the label with the study, this specimen's cell subset or site is: CD45RA-negative fraction. The TCR comes from a man aged 18 to 35 in good health. In nucleotides, the sequence is TGCGCCAGCAGCTACCCCGGAGGGAATGAGCAGTTCTTC. The translation is CASSYPGGNEQFF.